This paragraph reports one T cell receptor beta chain. Its matching antigen is unknown. The record originates from a study of T cell repertoires and HLA-DP antigens. Looking at the study overall: Average DNA input: about 200 ng for CD137+CD4+ sorts, approximately 1,200 ng pre-culture.

Assay used: immunoSEQ multiplex PCR; TCRdb lists only in-frame clones, some missing. In the table there are over 60,000 clones, about four fifths of which are singletons. The CDR3 runs to 13 residues. CDR1 is GTSNPN, CDR2 SVGIG, per germline (reference sequence). Between the trimmed V and J ends, which lost 0 bases and 5 bases, there was a span of 10 bases. Negative selection yielded untouched CD4+ T cells of average about 98% purity. The chain uses TRBV30 and TRBJ2-5, with a tentative D call TRBD2 (7 bases). The clonotype originates from a man aged 60 to 69 in good health and CMV-seronegative. The specimen was CD4+ T cells from PBMCs. This CDR3 is CAWSVRGGETQYF. The CDR3 DNA sequence: TGTGCCTGGAGTGTAAGGGGGGGGGAGACCCAGTACTTC. Full variable domain (outside the CDR3, taken from reference TRBV30 and TRBJ2-5): SQTIHQWPATLVQPVGSPLSLECTVEGTSNPNLYWYRQAAGRGLQLLFYSVGIGQISSEVPQNLSASRPQDRQFILSSKKLLLSDSGFYLCAWSVRGGETQYFGPGTRLLVL.